The 17 T cell receptor beta chains reported below all come from one sample, sequenced in a study of blood T cell repertoires in COVID-19 (TCRdb year 2020). The library was produced with the immunoSEQ multiplex PCR assay. TCRdb obtained this table from immuneACCESS and retained in-frame rearrangements with V and J assigned. These tables miss some clones; where compared with another copy, unresolved V genes account for less than half of the shortfall, and the remainder is unexplained. The sample yields fewer than 200,000 clones; 70% to 90% were counted once. Approximately 4.4% of the sample belongs to the ten largest clones. The specimen was PBMCs or T cells enriched from blood (not recorded which). These receptors all stem from a woman aged 50 to 60 who had recovered from COVID-19.

The genes are TRBV6-2 or TRBV6-3 and TRBJ2-1; 11 nucleotides agree with TRBD2. V shed 2 bases and J 2 bases; nucleotides not matched to a gene: 8. The CDR3 consists of 18 residues. The V gene's germline CDR1 is MNHEY and CDR2 SVGEGT. The CDR3 nucleotides are TGTGCCAGCAGTTACAGTAGCGGGAGGGCCCTCGCCTACAATGAGCAGTTCTTC. Residues: CASSYSSGRALAYNEQFF.

The genes are TRBV4-1 and TRBJ1-5; D gene uncertain. CDR3 size: 16 residues. Germline loops: CDR1 MGHRA, CDR2 YSYEKL. Trimming left V 1 base short and J 2 bases short, with 12 bases between. CDR3 in amino acids: CASSQGVLFGNQPQHF. CDR3 DNA: TGCGCCAGCAGCCAAGGAGTCCTTTTCGGCAATCAGCCCCAGCATTTT.

This chain links TRBV6-5 with TRBJ1-5; 7 positions match TRBD1. Trimming at V came to 6 bases and at J to 3 bases, leaving 8 bases not matched to a gene. There are 15 residues in the CDR3. CDR1 and CDR2 from the germline V gene are MNHEY and SVGAGI. The CDR3 nucleotides read TGTGCCAGCAGCCTCCGGGACAGCCCCAATCAGCCCCAGCATTTT. This sequence encodes CASSLRDSPNQPQHF.

This clone was counted once. The same CDR3 also results from other DNA sequences found in this sample. The J gene is TRBJ1-2, the V gene TRBV28; 9 bases line up with TRBD1. Germline V lookup: CDR1 MDHEN, CDR2 SYDVKM. V dropped 6 bases and J dropped 4; count of bases not matched to a gene: 3. This CDR3 spans 13 amino acids. The CDR3 DNA sequence: TGTGCCAGCAGGACAGGGGGGGGCTATGGCTACACCTTC. Translation: CASRTGGGYGYTF.

V is TRBV29-1 and J is TRBJ1-1; no reliable D call. The germline gives CDR1 SQVTM, CDR2 ANQGSEA. Trimming took 5 bases from V and 1 from J, leaving 5 bases between them. This CDR3 contains 11 residues. CDR3 loop: CSVFRNTEAFF. CDR3 sequence (DNA): TGCAGCGTTTTTAGGAACACTGAAGCTTTCTTT.

This chain uses TRBV6-5 with TRBJ1-3; D is ambiguous. The CDR3 loop spans 16 amino acids. In germline, CDR1 is MNHEY, CDR2 SVGAGI. Trimming removed 0 bases from V and 0 bases from J, with 9 bases in between. The CDR3 DNA sequence: TGTGCCAGCAGTTACTCTCGACACCTCTCTGGAAACACCATATATTTT. This gives the protein CASSYSRHLSGNTIYF.

The CDR3, as DNA: TGTGCCAGCAGCCAACGAGTAGAGCAGTTCTTC. It encodes CASSQRVEQFF. V gene TRBV3-1 (or the pseudogene TRBV3-2) combines with J gene TRBJ2-1; no firm D call. V was pared by 2 bases and J by 10 bases, with 6 bases between. The V gene's germline CDR1 is LGHDT and CDR2 YNNKEL (reference sequence). The CDR3 sequence is 11 residues long.

This chain connects TRBV12-3 or TRBV12-4 to TRBJ1-5, with D unresolved. The V gene lost 6 bases and the J gene lost 9 bases, with 12 bases spanning the gap. This CDR3 contains 12 residues. The CDR3 protein is CASSLPRGPQHF. CDR3 coding DNA: TGTGCCAGCAGCTTGCCGCGGGGGCCCCAGCATTTT.

The V gene is TRBV9, the J gene TRBJ1-3; the D is unclear. Germline V CDR1 and CDR2: SGDLS, YYNGEE. CDR3 length: 15 amino acids. Deletions cut 2 bases from V and 1 base from J, with 10 bases between. CDR3 residues: CASSVTGWSGNTIYF. CDR3 nucleotide sequence: TGTGCCAGCAGCGTTACCGGGTGGTCTGGAAACACCATATATTTT.

The V gene is TRBV2, the J gene TRBJ2-2, with D tentatively TRBD2 (6 bases). Trimming took off 7 bases at V and 2 bases at J, with 14 bases between the two ends. Germline loops: CDR1 SNHLY, CDR2 FYNNEI. There are 15 residues in the CDR3. The chain's CDR3 is CASKGSGSNTGELFF. CDR3 sequence (DNA): TGTGCCAGCAAAGGGAGCGGGTCTAACACCGGGGAGCTGTTTTTT.

This chain joins TRBV27 and TRBJ1-5; tentative D call: TRBD1 (6 bases). V was clipped by 5 bases and J by 3 bases, with 11 bases between them. Germline V gene sequence: CDR1 MNHEY, CDR2 SMNVEV (reference sequence). This CDR3 contains 14 residues. The CDR3 DNA is TGTGCCAGCAGTGCCAGGGGAAACAATCAGCCCCAGCATTTT. This codes for CASSARGNNQPQHF.

The rearrangement links TRBV7-9 to TRBJ2-1, with 7 bases fitting TRBD2. The CDR3 covers 17 residues. Per the germline V gene, CDR1 is SEHNR and CDR2 is FQNEAQ (reference sequence). V shed 1 base and J 4 bases; nucleotides not matched to a gene: 10. CDR3 sequence (DNA): TGTGCCAGCAGCTTAGTTGGGGGAGCGGGGTCTTACAATGAGCAGTTCTTC. The encoded protein is CASSLVGGAGSYNEQFF.

J is TRBJ1-1 and V is TRBV29-1, with 8 positions matching TRBD1. CDR1 and CDR2 from the germline V gene are SQVTM and ANQGSEA. Trimming removed 7 bases from V and 1 base from J; junction bases left unmatched: 2. The CDR3 consists of 12 residues. This CDR3 reads CSGDRGNTEAFF. The CDR3, as DNA: TGCAGCGGAGACAGGGGGAACACTGAAGCTTTCTTT.

The rearrangement joins TRBV28 to TRBJ1-2; no definite D call. CDR3 size: 14 residues. The V end was cut by 7 bases, the J end by 4 bases, with 16 bases between. Germline CDR1 and CDR2: MDHEN and SYDVKM. This CDR3 reads CASTFGVGGYGYTF. DNA for the CDR3: TGTGCCAGCACCTTCGGGGTAGGTGGCTATGGCTACACCTTC.

The J gene is TRBJ2-7, the V gene TRBV18; D perhaps matches TRBD2 (5 bases). In germline, CDR1 is KGHSH, CDR2 LQKENI. V was trimmed by 3 bases and J by 4 bases, leaving 10 bases between them. The CDR3 length is 13 residues. The CDR3: CASSPRTDYEQYV. The CDR3 nucleotides read TGTGCCAGCTCACCTCGGACTGATTACGAGCAGTACGTC.

This chain joins TRBV18 and TRBJ2-3; TRBD2 agrees at 10 bases. Looked up from germline, CDR1 is KGHSH and CDR2 is LQKENI. V lost 3 bases, J lost 6 bases, and 6 bases stayed unmatched. The CDR3 totals 15 residues. The CDR3 DNA reads TGTGCCAGCTCACCGGAGCGGGGGGGCCTGGATACGCAGTATTTT. Encoded protein: CASSPERGGLDTQYF.

This clone was recorded only once. The chain carries TRBV11-2 and TRBJ2-2; 9 bases are shared with TRBD1. The germline gives CDR1 SGHAT, CDR2 FQNNGV. This CDR3 contains 15 residues. V was clipped by 5 bases and J by 5 bases; unmatched bases: 6. In DNA, the CDR3 is TGTGCCAGCAGCGGGGGACAGGGCAGGACCGGGGAGCTGTTTTTT. As protein: CASSGGQGRTGELFF.